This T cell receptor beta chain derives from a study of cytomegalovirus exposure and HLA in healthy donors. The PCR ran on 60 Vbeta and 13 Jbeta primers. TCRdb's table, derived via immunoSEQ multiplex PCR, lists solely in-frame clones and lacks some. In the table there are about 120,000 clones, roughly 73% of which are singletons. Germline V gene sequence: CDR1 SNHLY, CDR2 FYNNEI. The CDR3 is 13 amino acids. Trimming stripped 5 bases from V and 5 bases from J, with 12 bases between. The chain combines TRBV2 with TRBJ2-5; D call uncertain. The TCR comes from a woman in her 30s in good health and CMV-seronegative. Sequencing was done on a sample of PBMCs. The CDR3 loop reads CASSFDTLETQYF. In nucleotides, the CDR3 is TGTGCCAGCAGTTTCGACACCCTGGAGACCCAGTACTTC.